The 18 T cell receptor beta chains reported below all come from one sample, sequenced in a study of shared clonotypes between healthy human individuals (dated by TCRdb to 2019 to 2021). Library preparation was by the immunoSEQ multiplex PCR assay. Here the immuneACCESS table is served through TCRdb, limited to in-frame sequences with V and J called. Missing clones are a known gap in these copies; in checked studies unresolved V genes cover under half, and the rest lacks a known reason. For this sample there are about 190,000 clones; approximately 60% appear just once. The ten most abundant clones make up less than 11% of the sample. The sequencing input was memory CD4+ T cells sorted from blood. Per the publication, the cell subset or site label means: CD45RA-negative fraction. The receptor set was obtained from a man aged 25-40 years in good health.

The rearrangement uses TRBV2 and TRBJ2-3; no firm D call. Germline-derived CDR1 and CDR2 are SNHLY and FYNNEI. The CDR3 is 14 amino acids. V dropped 2 bases and J dropped 6 bases, with 12 bases sitting between them. This CDR3 is CASSESAFGDTQYF. DNA for the CDR3: TGTGCCAGCAGTGAATCCGCGTTTGGGGATACGCAGTATTTT.

V usage is TRBV10-2 and J usage is TRBJ2-2, with 10 bases that match TRBD1. V lost 4 bases and J lost 4; bases outside the gene matches: 0. The germline gives CDR1 WSHSY, CDR2 SAAADI. The CDR3 sequence is 14 residues long. CDR3 in DNA: TGCGCCAGCAGTGGGACAGGGGGCACCGGGGAGCTGTTTTTT. Amino acid sequence: CASSGTGGTGELFF.

This clone was picked up a small number of times. The chain uses TRBV9 and TRBJ1-1; 10 positions agree with TRBD1. The CDR3 is made up of 15 amino acids. With V trimmed by 3 bases and J by 1 base, 3 bases remained unmatched. CDR1 is SGDLS, CDR2 YYNGEE, per germline. The CDR3 DNA reads as TGTGCCAGCAGCGAGGGGACAGGGGCGAACACTGAAGCTTTCTTT. This gives the protein CASSEGTGANTEAFF.

Here the CDR3 DNA reads TGTGCCAGCAGCTTAATCCAGGGCACAGATACGCAGTATTTT. As protein: CASSLIQGTDTQYF. The rearrangement joins TRBV7-2 to TRBJ2-3; unclear D gene. The CDR3 has 14 amino acids. Per the germline V gene, CDR1 is SGHTA and CDR2 is FQGNSA. Trimming took off 2 bases at V and 1 base at J, with 7 bases between the two ends.

The rearrangement links TRBV6-5 to TRBJ2-1; 9 bases align to TRBD1. The J segment lost 7 bases and the V segment lost 4 bases, leaving 5 bases of the junction unmatched. The CDR3 has 14 amino acids. Germline CDR1 MNHEY, CDR2 SVGAGI. The CDR3 DNA sequence: TGTGCCAGCAGTTCGGACAGGGGCCGAAATGAGCAGTTCTTC. This codes for CASSSDRGRNEQFF.

The chain recombines TRBV10-3 with TRBJ1-1; D not resolved. Trimming took 6 bases from V and 5 from J, leaving 19 bases between them. CDR1 is ENHRY, CDR2 SYGVKD, per germline. This CDR3 is 15 amino acids long. The CDR3 DNA sequence: TGTGCCATCAGGCAACTCTTGGGGAGTACTACTGAAGCTTTCTTT. Its protein product is CAIRQLLGSTTEAFF.

CDR3 protein: CASSLTGMAGGGNEQFF. As DNA, the CDR3 is TGTGCCAGCAGCTTAACGGGTATGGCGGGAGGGGGGAATGAGCAGTTCTTC. The chain joins TRBV11-3 to TRBJ2-1; 9 bases agree with TRBD2. Trimming cost V 2 bases and J 7 bases; bases outside gene matches: 12. Germline V gene sequence: CDR1 SGHNT, CDR2 YENEEA. This CDR3 spans 17 amino acids. Full variable domain (rest looked up from reference TRBV11-3 and TRBJ2-1): EAGVVQSPRYKIIEKKQPVAFWCNPISGHNTLYWYLQNLGQGPELLIRYENEEAVDDSQLPKDRFSAERLKGVDSTLKIQPAELGDSAVYLCASSLTGMAGGGNEQFFGPGTRLTVL.

The gene calls are TRBV5-1 and TRBJ2-1, with 8 bases fitting TRBD2. The CDR3 extends over 15 amino acids. CDR1 SGHRS and CDR2 YFSETQ come from the germline V gene. With V trimmed by 0 bases and J by 7 bases, 6 bases remained unmatched. In DNA, the CDR3 is TGCGCCAGCAGCTTGGCCAGCGGGAGCTGGAATGAGCAGTTCTTC. This sequence encodes CASSLASGSWNEQFF.

The rearrangement links TRBV7-9 to TRBJ2-3; no clear D gene. This CDR3 is built from 13 residues. CDR1 SEHNR and CDR2 FQNEAQ come from the germline V gene (reference sequence). V was cut by 5 bases and J by 1 base, with 7 bases left in between. The CDR3 DNA reads as TGTGCCAGCAGCCCCCCCGGCACAGATACGCAGTATTTT. It codes for CASSPPGTDTQYF. Complete variable domain (other parts from reference TRBV7-9 and TRBJ2-3): DTGVSQNPRHKITKRGQNVTFRCDPISEHNRLYWYRQTLGQGPEFLTYFQNEAQLEKSRLLSDRFSAERPKGSFSTLEIQRTEQGDSAMYLCASSPPGTDTQYFGPGTRLTVL.

This clone was detected only a few times. This chain uses TRBV6-6 with TRBJ2-5, with D possibly TRBD2 on 5 matching bases. Germline assignment: CDR1 MNHNY and CDR2 SVGAGI (reference sequence). V dropped 0 bases and J dropped 5 bases, with 10 bases sitting between them. This CDR3 is built from 14 residues. The DNA for the CDR3 is TGTGCCAGCAGTTACTCGGAGGTTGGCGAGACCCAGTACTTC. It yields the protein CASSYSEVGETQYF.

This chain joins TRBV5-4 and TRBJ2-7; a weak D match, TRBD2 (6 bases). There are 15 residues in the CDR3. V lost 4 bases, J lost 0 bases, and 14 bases lay in between. The germline V gene encodes CDR1 SGHNT and CDR2 YYREEE (reference sequence). Here the CDR3 DNA reads TGTGCCAGCAGCCGGAGCGGGTCCGGCTCCTACGAGCAGTACTTC. Its translation is CASSRSGSGSYEQYF.

Written as DNA, the CDR3 is TGTGCCAGCAGCTACGGGACAGGGTACGAGCAGTACTTC. This codes for CASSYGTGYEQYF. V gene TRBV6-1 combines with J gene TRBJ2-7; 9 nucleotides match TRBD1. V lost 6 bases, J lost 4 bases, and 4 bases stayed unmatched. The length of the CDR3 is 13 residues. Per germline, CDR1 MNHNS and CDR2 SASEGT.

This chain links TRBV11-2 with TRBJ2-6; 8 bases agree with TRBD1. Germline CDR1 and CDR2: SGHAT and FQNNGV. This CDR3 region has 18 residues. Losses at the gene ends were 1 base for V and 0 bases for J; bases not matched to a gene: 5. CDR3 in DNA: TGTGCCAGCAGCTTAGGGGTACAGGGGGGCTCTGGGGCCAACGTCCTGACTTTC. Translation gives CASSLGVQGGSGANVLTF. The full variable domain, its missing parts supplied by reference TRBV11-2 and TRBJ2-6, is EAGVAQSPRYKIIEKRQSVAFWCNPISGHATLYWYQQILGQGPKLLIQFQNNGVVDDSQLPKDRFSAERLKGVDSTLKIQPAKLEDSAVYLCASSLGVQGGSGANVLTFGAGSRLTVL.

This clone was counted between two and nine times. The same CDR3 arises from other DNA sequences in this sample as well. The V gene is TRBV11-1, the J gene TRBJ2-7, with 11 bases matching TRBD2. CDR3 size: 15 residues. Trimming removed 3 bases from V and 2 bases from J; junction bases left unmatched: 3. From germline, CDR1 is SGHAT and CDR2 FQDESV (reference sequence). The CDR3 spells CASSLRLAGPYEQYF. The CDR3 bases are TGTGCCAGCAGCTTGCGACTAGCGGGACCCTACGAGCAGTACTTC.

This chain links TRBV7-2 with TRBJ1-5; a possible D gene is TRBD1 (5 bases). The V gene's germline CDR1 is SGHTA and CDR2 FQGNSA. The CDR3 has 13 residues. The V gene lost 3 bases and the J gene lost 6 bases, with 9 bases spanning the gap. DNA for the CDR3: TGTGCCAGCAGCTTCCGGGGGTCTCAGCCCCAGCATTTT. Protein sequence: CASSFRGSQPQHF.

The V and J genes are TRBV27 and TRBJ2-7; D unclear. The CDR3 extends over 15 amino acids. Germline V gene sequence: CDR1 MNHEY, CDR2 SMNVEV (reference sequence). V lost 2 bases and J lost 0, with 11 bases in between. This CDR3 is CASSLGAHPSYEQYF. DNA of the CDR3: TGTGCCAGCAGTTTAGGAGCGCATCCCTCCTACGAGCAGTACTTC.

Note on this clone: This sample also contains other DNA sequences that code for the same CDR3. The chain employs TRBV9 and TRBJ2-3, with D unclear. This CDR3 is built from 13 residues. Germline CDR1 reads SGDLS; CDR2 reads YYNGEE. The V end lost 2 bases, the J end lost 0 bases, and 4 bases lay between the germline ends. The CDR3 DNA is TGTGCCAGCAGCGTTGATAGCACAGATACGCAGTATTTT. This sequence encodes CASSVDSTDTQYF.

A few counts support this clone. V and J are TRBV5-1 and TRBJ1-4; the match to TRBD1 covers 8 bases. CDR1 and CDR2 (germline): SGHRS, YFSETQ. The CDR3 runs 16 residues. The junction had 8 bases not matched to a gene; V was cut back by 0 bases and J by 7 bases. CDR3 protein: CASSLGDLGQGEKLFF. The CDR3 DNA follows: TGCGCCAGCAGCTTGGGAGACCTAGGACAGGGTGAAAAACTGTTTTTT.